This T cell receptor (beta chain) was found in a study of T cell repertoires in cytomegalovirus infection. Turning to the study itself: Public TCR beta signatures marked donors with CMV infection and the matching HLA. Broader study findings: Predominance within the ex vivo response was attributable to HLA-C-restricted CMV-specific TCR beta clonotypes. Based on cumulative public TCR beta family frequency, carriers of CMV plus the relevant HLA were identified.

Trimming took 7 bases from V and 0 from J; bases not matched to a gene: 12. CDR1 and CDR2 (germline): MGHRA, YSYEKL. The CDR3 is 17 amino acids. TCRdb independently ran MiXCR on the reads; one entry per CDR3 protein. This repertoire shows a few hundred thousand distinct CDR3 sequences, 8% to 10% found once; its top ten account for approximately 4.7%. This clonotype has at least ten counts. Its antigen remains unknown. The chain combines TRBV4-1 with TRBJ1-1; 9 bases line up with TRBD1. Material for sequencing was PBMCs. The origin of this receptor is a human donor in good health (CMV status not recorded). Some clones in this sample may be carry-over from other donors' samples. CDR3 sequence: CASTFRQGVDMNTEAFF. CDR3 nucleotide sequence: TGCGCCAGCACCTTTAGACAGGGGGTGGATATGAACACTGAAGCTTTCTTT.